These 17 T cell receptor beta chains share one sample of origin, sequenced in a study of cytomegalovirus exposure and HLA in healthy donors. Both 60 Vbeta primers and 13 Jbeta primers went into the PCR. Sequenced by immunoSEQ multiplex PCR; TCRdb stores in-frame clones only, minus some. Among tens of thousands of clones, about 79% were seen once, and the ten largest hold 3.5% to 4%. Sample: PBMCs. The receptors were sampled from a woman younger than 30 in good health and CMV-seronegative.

The CDR3 reads CASSPSGRGGELFF. The DNA of the CDR3 is TGTGCCAGCAGCCCCTCCGGGAGAGGCGGGGAGCTGTTTTTT. The chain joins TRBV7-3 to TRBJ2-2; TRBD2 is a possible D gene (6 bases). Deletions cut 5 bases from V and 7 bases from J, with 14 bases between. CDR3 length: 14 residues. CDR1 and CDR2 from the germline V gene are SGHTA and FQGTGA.

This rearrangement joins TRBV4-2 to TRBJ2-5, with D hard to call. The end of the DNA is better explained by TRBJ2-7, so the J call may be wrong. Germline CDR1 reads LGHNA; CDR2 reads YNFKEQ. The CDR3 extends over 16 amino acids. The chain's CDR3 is CASSQDRSSNDYEQYF. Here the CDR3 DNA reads TGTGCCAGCAGCCAAGATCGATCTTCCAATGACTACGAGCAGTACTTC.

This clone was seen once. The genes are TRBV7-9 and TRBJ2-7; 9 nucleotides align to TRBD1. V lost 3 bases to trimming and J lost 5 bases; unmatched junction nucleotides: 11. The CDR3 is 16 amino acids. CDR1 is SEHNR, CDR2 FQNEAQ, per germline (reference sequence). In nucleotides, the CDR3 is TGTGCCAGCAGCTTCATACCGGGACAGGGTCTGAACGAGCAGTACTTC. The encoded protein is CASSFIPGQGLNEQYF.

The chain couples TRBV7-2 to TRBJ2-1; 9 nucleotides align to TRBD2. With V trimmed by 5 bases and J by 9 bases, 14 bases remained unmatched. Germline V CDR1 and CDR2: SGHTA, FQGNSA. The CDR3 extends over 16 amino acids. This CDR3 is CASSPHAGGTDGEQFF. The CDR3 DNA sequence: TGTGCCAGCAGCCCACATGCGGGGGGGACGGACGGTGAGCAGTTCTTC. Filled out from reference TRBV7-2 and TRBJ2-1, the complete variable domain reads GAGVSQSPSNKVTEKGKDVELRCDPISGHTALYWYRQSLGQGLEFLIYFQGNSAPDKSGLPSDRFSAERTGGSVSTLTIQRTQQEDSAVYLCASSPHAGGTDGEQFFGPGTRLTVL.

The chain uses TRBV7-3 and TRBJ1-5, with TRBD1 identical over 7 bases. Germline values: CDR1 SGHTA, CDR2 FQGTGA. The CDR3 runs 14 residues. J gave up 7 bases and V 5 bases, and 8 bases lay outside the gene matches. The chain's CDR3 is CASSRTGAGQPQHF. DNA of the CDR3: TGTGCCAGCAGCCGGACAGGCGCTGGACAGCCCCAGCATTTT.

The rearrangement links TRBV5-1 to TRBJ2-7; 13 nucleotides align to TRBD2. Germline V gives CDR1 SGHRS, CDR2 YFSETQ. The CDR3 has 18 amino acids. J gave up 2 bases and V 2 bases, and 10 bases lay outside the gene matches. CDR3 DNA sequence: TGCGCCAGCAGCTTATTGGGACTAGCGGGGCTCCCTCCCTACGAGCAGTACTTC. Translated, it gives CASSLLGLAGLPPYEQYF.

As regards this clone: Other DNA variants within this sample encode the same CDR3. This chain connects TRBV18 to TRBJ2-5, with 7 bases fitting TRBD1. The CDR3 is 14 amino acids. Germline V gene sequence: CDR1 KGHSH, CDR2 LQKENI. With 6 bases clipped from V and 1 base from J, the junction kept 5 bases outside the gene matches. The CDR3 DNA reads TGTGCCAGCTCGCCGAACAGGGGCCAAGAGACCCAGTACTTC. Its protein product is CASSPNRGQETQYF.

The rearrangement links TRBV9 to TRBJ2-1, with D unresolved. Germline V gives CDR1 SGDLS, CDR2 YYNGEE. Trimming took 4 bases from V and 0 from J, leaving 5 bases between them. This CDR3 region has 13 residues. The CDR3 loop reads CASSPSSYNEQFF. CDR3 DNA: TGTGCCAGCAGCCCGAGCTCCTACAATGAGCAGTTCTTC.

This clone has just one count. CDR3 sequence (DNA): TGTGCCATCGAGACAGGGACAAGCAATCAGCCCCAGCATTTT. Protein product: CAIETGTSNQPQHF. This chain links TRBV28 with TRBJ1-5; 7 bases align to TRBD1. The germline gives CDR1 MDHEN, CDR2 SYDVKM. With V trimmed by 10 bases and J by 1 base, 7 bases remained unmatched. The CDR3 consists of 14 residues.

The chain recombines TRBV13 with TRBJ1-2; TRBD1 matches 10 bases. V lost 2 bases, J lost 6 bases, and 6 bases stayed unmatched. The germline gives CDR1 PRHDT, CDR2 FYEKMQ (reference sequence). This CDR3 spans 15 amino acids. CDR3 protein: CASSLTRTGGHGYTF. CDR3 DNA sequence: TGTGCCAGCAGCTTAACCCGGACAGGGGGTCATGGCTACACCTTC.

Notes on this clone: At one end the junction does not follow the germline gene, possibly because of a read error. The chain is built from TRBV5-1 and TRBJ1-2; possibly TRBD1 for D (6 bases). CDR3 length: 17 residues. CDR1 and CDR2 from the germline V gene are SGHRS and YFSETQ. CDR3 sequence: CASSVGLPQGGSYGYPF. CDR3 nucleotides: TGCGCCAGCAGCGTGGGTCTTCCTCAAGGGGGATCCTATGGCTACCCCTTC.

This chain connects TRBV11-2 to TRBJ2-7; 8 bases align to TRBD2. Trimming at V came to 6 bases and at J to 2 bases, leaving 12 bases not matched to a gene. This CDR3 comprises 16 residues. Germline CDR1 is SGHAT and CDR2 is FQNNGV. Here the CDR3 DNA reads TGTGCCAGCAGATCCGGGGCCTGGCGGGGGGCCTACGAGCAGTACTTC. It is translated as CASRSGAWRGAYEQYF. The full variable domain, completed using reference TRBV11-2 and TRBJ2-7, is EAGVAQSPRYKIIEKRQSVAFWCNPISGHATLYWYQQILGQGPKLLIQFQNNGVVDDSQLPKDRFSAERLKGVDSTLKIQPAKLEDSAVYLCASRSGAWRGAYEQYFGPGTRLTVT.

The CDR3 DNA reads as TGTGCCAGCAGCCGGACAGACGAGCAGTACTTC. This gives the protein CASSRTDEQYF. The rearrangement uses TRBV7-9 and TRBJ2-7; weak D call: TRBD1 (6 bases). Trimming pared 5 bases from V and 5 bases from J, leaving 7 bases between. CDR1 and CDR2 (germline): SEHNR, FQNEAQ (reference sequence). The CDR3 has 11 amino acids.

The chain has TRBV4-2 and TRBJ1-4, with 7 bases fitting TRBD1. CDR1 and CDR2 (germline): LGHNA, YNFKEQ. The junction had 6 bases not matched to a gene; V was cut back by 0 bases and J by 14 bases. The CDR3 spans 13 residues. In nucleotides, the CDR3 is TGTGCCAGCAGCCAAGATCAAACAGGGGCCCTGTTTTTT. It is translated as CASSQDQTGALFF.

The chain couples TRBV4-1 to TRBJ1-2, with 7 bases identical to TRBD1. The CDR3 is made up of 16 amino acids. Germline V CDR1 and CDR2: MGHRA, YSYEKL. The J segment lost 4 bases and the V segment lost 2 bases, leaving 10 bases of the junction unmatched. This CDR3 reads CASSQPRQGRSYGYTF. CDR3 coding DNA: TGCGCCAGCAGCCAACCCCGACAGGGCAGGAGCTATGGCTACACCTTC.

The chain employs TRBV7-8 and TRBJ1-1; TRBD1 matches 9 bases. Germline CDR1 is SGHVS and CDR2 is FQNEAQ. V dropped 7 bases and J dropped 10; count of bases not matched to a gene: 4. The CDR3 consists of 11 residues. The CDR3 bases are TGTGCCAGCACCACAGGGGGCGGAGCTTTCTTT. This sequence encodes CASTTGGGAFF.

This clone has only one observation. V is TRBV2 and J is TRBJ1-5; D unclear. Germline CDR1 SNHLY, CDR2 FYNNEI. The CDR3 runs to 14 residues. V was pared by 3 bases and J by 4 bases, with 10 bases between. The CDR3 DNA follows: TGTGCCAGCAGTGATGTTTCGGGGAATCAGCCCCAGCATTTT. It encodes CASSDVSGNQPQHF.